These 25 T cell receptor beta chains were all obtained from the same sample, sequenced in a study of neurological immune-mediated disorders (dated by TCRdb to between 2018 and 2021). The meaning of the sample's time point label: longitudinal time-point 2. Library preparation employed 5' RACE. Sequencing instrument: Illumina HiSeq 2500. TCRdb reanalyzed the raw reads on its own, using fastp at Q25 for trimming and MiXCR for clone calling, and kept in-frame beta chains. Duplicate CDR3 protein sequences are folded into a single record with the most common DNA and genes. This sample comprises more than 55,000 distinct CDR3 sequences, 8.5% to 10% of them detected only once. Around an eighth of the sample goes to the ten largest clones. Material for sequencing was PBMCs. These receptors came from a man aged 30 to 45 in good health.

This clonotype occurred many times. The V call is TRBV5-1, the J call TRBJ2-3; D uncertain. Between the trimmed V and J ends, which lost 1 base and 0 bases, there was a span of 9 bases. Looked up from germline, CDR1 is SGHRS and CDR2 is YFSETQ. The CDR3 length is 15 residues. CDR3 nucleotides: TGCGCCAGCAGCTTGCCCAGCAGTAGCACAGATACGCAGTATTTT. Its protein is CASSLPSSSTDTQYF.

This clonotype was detected ten times or more. V gene TRBV20-1 combines with J gene TRBJ1-4; D perhaps matches TRBD1 (5 bases). Trimming stripped 3 bases from V and 7 bases from J, with 15 bases between. Germline assignment: CDR1 DFQATT and CDR2 SNEGSKA (reference sequence). This CDR3 has 14 residues. The CDR3 coding sequence is TGCAGTGCTAGGGGGCCTTCCAGCGGTGAAAAACTGTTTTTT. It codes for CSARGPSSGEKLFF.

This clonotype was detected many times. The chain links TRBV28 to TRBJ1-1; D call uncertain. Germline CDR1 and CDR2: MDHEN and SYDVKM. This CDR3 is built from 15 residues. V lost 5 bases and J lost 0, with 13 bases in between. The CDR3 protein is CASSPPWSMNTEAFF. The CDR3 DNA reads as TGTGCCAGCAGTCCCCCATGGTCCATGAACACTGAAGCTTTCTTT.

This clonotype has ten or more counts. The chain uses TRBV6-6 and TRBJ1-5, with D possibly being TRBD1 (6 bases). CDR3 length equals 15 residues. CDR1 and CDR2 from the germline V gene are MNHNY and SVGAGI (reference sequence). The V end was cut by 0 bases, the J end by 5 bases, with 11 bases between. The CDR3 reads CASSYSRTVDQPQHF. The CDR3 nucleotides read TGTGCCAGCAGTTACTCCCGGACAGTAGATCAGCCCCAGCATTTT.

This chain uses TRBV2 with TRBJ2-7; TRBD1 is a possible D gene (5 bases). The CDR3 spans 12 residues. V lost 6 bases to trimming and J lost 2 bases, with 8 bases between them. The germline V gene encodes CDR1 SNHLY and CDR2 FYNNEI. This CDR3 is CASSSTAYEQYF. The CDR3, as DNA: TGTGCCAGCAGCTCGACAGCCTACGAGCAGTACTTC.

This clonotype was counted many times. The rearrangement uses TRBV28 and TRBJ2-2; 12 positions agree with TRBD2. Germline assignment: CDR1 MDHEN and CDR2 SYDVKM. V dropped 0 bases and J dropped 6; count of bases not matched to a gene: 5. The CDR3 loop spans 17 amino acids. This CDR3 is CASSLWRLAGGPGELFF. CDR3 DNA sequence: TGTGCCAGCAGTTTATGGAGGCTAGCGGGAGGGCCCGGGGAGCTGTTTTTT.

This clonotype has a count of ten or more. The V and J genes are TRBV20-1 and TRBJ1-1, with TRBD1 matching over 8 bases. CDR1 and CDR2 (germline): DFQATT, SNEGSKA (reference sequence). J was trimmed by 6 bases and V by 6 bases; bases with no gene match: 12. This CDR3 spans 14 amino acids. The CDR3 DNA is TGCAGTGCCCCAGACAGGGGCTTATCTTCTGAAGCTTTCTTT. It yields the protein CSAPDRGLSSEAFF.

In this sample, this clonotype turned up many times. The chain has TRBV15 and TRBJ1-5; D uncertain. The CDR3 has 16 amino acids. V was trimmed by 5 bases and J by 3 bases, leaving 17 bases between them. Germline V CDR1 and CDR2: LNHNV, YYDKDF (reference sequence). The CDR3 DNA reads as TGTGCCACCAGCGGTCCGCGAGGGAGCCTCAATCAGCCCCAGCATTTT. This translates into CATSGPRGSLNQPQHF.

This clonotype was recorded many times. The rearrangement joins TRBV29-1 to TRBJ1-2; a weak D match, TRBD1 (6 bases). Germline CDR1 is SQVTM and CDR2 is ANQGSEA. Trimming shortened V by 6 bases and J by 8 bases, and 13 bases separated the two germline ends. CDR3 length equals 11 residues. The CDR3 coding sequence is TGCAGCGTAAAACAGGGAATCGGCTACACCTTC. This gives the protein CSVKQGIGYTF.

This clonotype appeared many times. The rearrangement joins TRBV7-8 to TRBJ2-7, with 7 nucleotides matching TRBD1. V shed 4 bases, J shed 3 bases, and the junction held 9 bases outside the gene matches. Germline CDR1 and CDR2: SGHVS and FQNEAQ. The CDR3 consists of 15 residues. The CDR3 DNA reads as TGTGCCAGCAGCTCGTACCCCGGGACAGACTACGAGCAGTACTTC. Its protein product is CASSSYPGTDYEQYF.

This clonotype occurred many times. The V call is TRBV5-1, the J call TRBJ2-7; D could derive from TRBD1 or TRBD2 (7 bases each). In germline, CDR1 is SGHRS, CDR2 YFSETQ. The CDR3 totals 18 residues. V lost 2 bases and J 2 bases, leaving 23 bases between the germline ends. CDR3 coding DNA: TGCGCCAGCAGCTTTTATCCCATGAGCGGGACAGAGACCTACGAGCAGTACTTC. Protein sequence: CASSFYPMSGTETYEQYF.

This clonotype was seen at least ten times. The V call is TRBV5-1, the J call TRBJ2-3, with D tentatively TRBD1 (5 bases). CDR1 and CDR2 from the germline V gene are SGHRS and YFSETQ. Trimming cost V 2 bases and J 0 bases, with 10 bases left between them. This CDR3 has 15 amino acids. The CDR3 here is CASSLGETSTDTQYF. The CDR3 coding sequence is TGCGCCAGCAGCTTAGGGGAAACTAGCACAGATACGCAGTATTTT.

This clonotype came up many times. The chain has TRBV6-5 and TRBJ1-3, with 7 bases matching TRBD1. Germline V gene data show CDR1 as MNHEY and CDR2 as SVGAGI. After removal of 5 bases from V and 8 bases from J, the junction contained 3 bases not matched to a gene. CDR3 length equals 12 residues. The DNA for the CDR3 is TGTGCCAGCAGTGAGCAGGGGGACACCATATATTTT. This codes for CASSEQGDTIYF.

The chain combines TRBV20-1 with TRBJ2-1; D is perhaps TRBD1 or TRBD2 (5 bases each). The CDR3 contains 16 residues. Germline V gives CDR1 DFQATT, CDR2 SNEGSKA (reference sequence). V shed 8 bases and J shed 2 bases, with 22 bases lying between them. CDR3 residues: CSSGPSRAPPYNEQFF. CDR3 sequence (DNA): TGCAGTTCGGGACCCTCGAGGGCGCCTCCCTACAATGAGCAGTTCTTC.

This clonotype showed up many times. The chain combines TRBV4-2 with TRBJ1-2, with D perhaps TRBD1 (6 bases). V lost 3 bases to trimming and J lost 4 bases, with 21 bases between them. This CDR3 is 17 amino acids long. The germline gives CDR1 LGHNA, CDR2 YNFKEQ. CDR3 DNA sequence: TGTGCCAGCAGCCACTTAGCACGAGGGCAGGGGCTCTATGGCTACACCTTC. This translates into CASSHLARGQGLYGYTF.

The sample holds many counts of this clonotype. This chain links TRBV7-3 with TRBJ2-3, with D maybe TRBD2 (6 bases). Trimming left V 5 bases short and J 2 bases short, with 14 bases between. The CDR3 consists of 15 residues. CDR1 is SGHTA and CDR2 is FQGTGA in the germline V gene. CDR3 in amino acids: CASSLFGGNTDTQYF. CDR3 nucleotides: TGTGCCAGCAGCCTATTTGGCGGGAACACAGATACGCAGTATTTT.

About this clonotype: At one of its ends the junction is not consistent with the germline gene, which may arise from a read error. The V and J genes are TRBV7-2 and TRBJ1-6; D uncertain. CDR1 is SGHTA and CDR2 is FQGNSA in the germline V gene. The CDR3 spans 14 residues. The DNA for the CDR3 is TGTGCCAGCAGCCCAGCATGGGTGCTATCACACCTCCACTTT. Amino acid sequence: CASSPAWVLSHLHF.

Regarding this clonotype: A much larger clone is a single base away; this may be a read error. The V and J genes are TRBV29-1 and TRBJ2-1; 8 positions match TRBD2. The V gene end was trimmed by 7 bases and the J gene end by 6 bases; junction bases not matched to a gene: 14. The CDR3 loop spans 15 amino acids. In germline, CDR1 is SQVTM, CDR2 ANQGSEA. This CDR3 reads CSGIPTSERSNEQFF. CDR3 sequence (DNA): TGCAGCGGAATACCGACTAGCGAGAGGAGCAATGAGCAGTTCTTC.

A few counts support this clonotype. The J gene is TRBJ2-1, the V gene TRBV12-3 or TRBV12-4; D is uncertain. V dropped 3 bases and J dropped 0 bases, with 9 bases sitting between them. The CDR3 extends over 15 amino acids. The CDR3 is CASSFQSGSYNEQFF. CDR3 nucleotide sequence: TGTGCCAGCAGTTTCCAGTCCGGCTCCTACAATGAGCAGTTCTTC.

This clonotype was detected ten times or more. The chain uses TRBV5-1 and TRBJ2-6, with unresolved D. The CDR3 extends over 16 amino acids. Per germline, CDR1 SGHRS and CDR2 YFSETQ. The ends were cut back, 0 bases at V and 4 bases at J, with 11 bases in the middle. The CDR3 sequence is CASSLVPGTGANVLTF. The CDR3 nucleotides are TGCGCCAGCAGCTTGGTACCGGGTACGGGGGCCAACGTCCTGACTTTC.

At least ten counts were recorded for this clonotype. The rearrangement joins TRBV5-1 to TRBJ1-3; D uncertain. Per germline, CDR1 SGHRS and CDR2 YFSETQ. This CDR3 is 16 amino acids long. V shed 2 bases and J shed 0 bases, with 12 bases lying between them. Written as DNA, the CDR3 is TGCGCCAGCAGCTTTTACCAGTCGAGCTCTGGAAACACCATATATTTT. Residues: CASSFYQSSSGNTIYF.

This clonotype was recorded many times. J is TRBJ2-3 and V is TRBV25-1, with a tentative D call TRBD2 (5 bases). The CDR3 loop spans 15 amino acids. The V end lost 3 bases, the J end lost 3 bases, and 13 bases lay between the germline ends. The germline gives CDR1 MGHDK, CDR2 SYGVNS. The CDR3 is CASSESGSRTDTQYF. CDR3 sequence (DNA): TGTGCCAGCAGTGAGTCGGGATCGCGTACAGATACGCAGTATTTT.

This clonotype has a count of ten or more. V and J are TRBV20-1 and TRBJ2-3, with 8 bases aligning to TRBD2. The germline V gene has CDR1 DFQATT and CDR2 SNEGSKA (reference sequence). V gave up 1 base and J gave up 6 bases; unmatched junction bases: 3. This CDR3 has 13 amino acids. The CDR3 loop is CSARGAGADTQYF. CDR3 in DNA: TGCAGTGCTAGAGGAGCGGGAGCCGATACGCAGTATTTT.

This clonotype has ten or more counts. The chain is built from TRBV20-1 and TRBJ2-7, with D maybe TRBD1 (6 bases). CDR3 length equals 17 residues. Germline V CDR1 and CDR2: DFQATT, SNEGSKA (reference sequence). V shed 5 bases and J shed 0 bases, with 23 bases lying between them. The CDR3 DNA sequence: TGCAGTGCTCAAGACCCCTCACAGGGCGATTTCTCCTACGAGCAGTACTTC. Amino acids: CSAQDPSQGDFSYEQYF.

This clonotype was found a few times. With a much larger clone just one base away, this may be a read error. The chain recombines TRBV6-4 with TRBJ2-3; D might be TRBD2 (5 bases). V was cut by 4 bases and J by 0 bases, with 5 bases left in between. CDR1 is MRHNA, CDR2 SNTAGT, per germline. There are 13 residues in the CDR3. CDR3 residues: CASSASSTDTQYF. In DNA form, the CDR3 reads TGTGCCAGCAGTGCTAGCAGCACAGATACGCAGTATTTT.